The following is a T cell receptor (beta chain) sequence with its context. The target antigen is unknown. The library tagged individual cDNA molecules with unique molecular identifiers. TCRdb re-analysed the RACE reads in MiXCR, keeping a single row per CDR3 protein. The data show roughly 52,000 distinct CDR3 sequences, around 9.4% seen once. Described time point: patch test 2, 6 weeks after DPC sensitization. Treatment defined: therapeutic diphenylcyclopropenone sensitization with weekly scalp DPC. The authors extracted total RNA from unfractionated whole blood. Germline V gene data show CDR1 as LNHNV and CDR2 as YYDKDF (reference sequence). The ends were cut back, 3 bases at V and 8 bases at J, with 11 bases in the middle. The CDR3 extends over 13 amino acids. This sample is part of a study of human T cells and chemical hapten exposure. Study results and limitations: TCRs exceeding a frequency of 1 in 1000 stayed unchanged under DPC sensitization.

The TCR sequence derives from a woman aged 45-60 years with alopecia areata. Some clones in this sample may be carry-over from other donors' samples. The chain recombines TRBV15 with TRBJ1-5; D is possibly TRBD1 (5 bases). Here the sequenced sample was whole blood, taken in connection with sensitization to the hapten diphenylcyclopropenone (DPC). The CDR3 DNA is TGTGCCACCAGCAGGGACACGTTGGAGCCCCAGCATTTT. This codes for CATSRDTLEPQHF.